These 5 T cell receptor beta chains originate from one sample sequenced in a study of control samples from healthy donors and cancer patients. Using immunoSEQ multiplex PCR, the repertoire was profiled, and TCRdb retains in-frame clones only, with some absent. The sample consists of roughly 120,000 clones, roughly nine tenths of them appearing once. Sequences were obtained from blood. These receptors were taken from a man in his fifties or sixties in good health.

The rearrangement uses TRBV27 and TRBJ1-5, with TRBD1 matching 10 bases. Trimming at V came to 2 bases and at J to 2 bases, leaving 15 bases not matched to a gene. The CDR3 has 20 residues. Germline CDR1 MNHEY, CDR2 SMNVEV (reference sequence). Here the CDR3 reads CASSLRAPTGTGDRNQPQHF. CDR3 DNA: TGTGCCAGCAGTTTAAGGGCCCCAACCGGGACAGGGGATCGCAATCAGCCCCAGCATTTT.

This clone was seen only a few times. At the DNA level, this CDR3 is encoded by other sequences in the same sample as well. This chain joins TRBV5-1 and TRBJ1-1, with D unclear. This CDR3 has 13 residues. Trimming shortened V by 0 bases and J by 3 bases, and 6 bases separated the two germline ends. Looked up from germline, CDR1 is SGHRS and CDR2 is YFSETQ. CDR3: CASSLGVDTEAFF. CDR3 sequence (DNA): TGCGCCAGCAGCTTGGGAGTGGACACTGAAGCTTTCTTT.

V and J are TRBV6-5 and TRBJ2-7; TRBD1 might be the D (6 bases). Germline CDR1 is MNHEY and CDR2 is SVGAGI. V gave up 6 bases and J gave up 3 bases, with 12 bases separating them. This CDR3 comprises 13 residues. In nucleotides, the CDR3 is TGTGCCAGCAGACTCGGACAGCTCTACGAGCAGTACTTC. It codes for CASRLGQLYEQYF.

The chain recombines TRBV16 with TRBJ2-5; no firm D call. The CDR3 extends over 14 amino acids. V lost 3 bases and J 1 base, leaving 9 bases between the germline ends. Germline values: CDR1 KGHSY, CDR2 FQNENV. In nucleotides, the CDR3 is TGTGCCAGCAGCCAGGGCGCGGTCCAAGAGACCCAGTACTTC. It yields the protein CASSQGAVQETQYF.

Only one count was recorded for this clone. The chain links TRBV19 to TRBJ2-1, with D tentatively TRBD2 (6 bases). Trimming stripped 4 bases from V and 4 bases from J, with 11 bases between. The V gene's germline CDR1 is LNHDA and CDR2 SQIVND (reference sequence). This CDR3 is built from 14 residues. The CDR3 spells CASSTAGRYNEQFF. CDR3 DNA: TGTGCCAGTAGTACGGCAGGGAGGTACAATGAGCAGTTCTTC.